The 6 T cell receptor beta chains presented below share a single source sample, sequenced in a study of T cell repertoires in cytomegalovirus infection. Their cognate antigens are unknown. TCRdb called the reads again in MiXCR, with one record for every CDR3 protein. The top ten hold roughly an eighth of the sample, which has around 900,000 distinct CDR3 sequences, approximately 32% seen once. Source: cultured CD8+ T cells from PBMCs, taken from culture after CMV antigen stimulation. The source is a human donor in good health (CMV status not recorded). Some clones in this sample may be carry-over from other donors' samples.

This rearrangement joins TRBV28 to TRBJ1-4, with a possible D match to TRBD1 (5 bases). Germline-derived CDR1 and CDR2 are MDHEN and SYDVKM. The germline V and J ends were trimmed by 3 bases and 5 bases, with 22 bases remaining between them. This CDR3 has 18 amino acids. CDR3 sequence (DNA): TGTGCCAGCAGTTTTAATTATGGGGATGACAGCCTAAATGAAAAACTGTTTTTT. Its translation is CASSFNYGDDSLNEKLFF.

The chain joins TRBV15 to TRBJ2-1; possibly TRBD2 for D (6 bases). Germline CDR1 is LNHNV and CDR2 is YYDKDF (reference sequence). Trimming removed 3 bases from V and 0 bases from J, with 15 bases in between. The CDR3 length is 17 residues. The CDR3 coding sequence is TGTGCCACCAGCAGGGATTCACTAGCTCTCTCCTACAATGAGCAGTTCTTC. It yields the protein CATSRDSLALSYNEQFF.

This clonotype was seen ten or more times. The V call is TRBV6-1, the J call TRBJ1-2, with TRBD1 matching over 10 bases. Germline CDR1 is MNHNS and CDR2 is SASEGT. The CDR3 is 16 residues long. The trim removed 3 bases at V and 4 bases at J, leaving 8 bases unmatched. For the CDR3, the DNA is TGTGCCAGCAGTGATGGTTGGACAGGGGGGGTCTATGGCTACACCTTC. Its protein product is CASSDGWTGGVYGYTF.

This clonotype has more than one count but fewer than ten. The gene calls are TRBV19 and TRBJ2-1; TRBD1 agrees at 8 bases. J gave up 7 bases and V 1 base, and 0 bases lay outside the gene matches. The CDR3 extends over 13 amino acids. Germline assignment: CDR1 LNHDA and CDR2 SQIVND (reference sequence). The CDR3 DNA is TGTGCCAGTAGTATAGGGACAGGGAATGAGCAGTTCTTC. The encoded protein is CASSIGTGNEQFF.

This sequence joins TRBV27 and TRBJ1-6, with D perhaps matching TRBD1 (5 bases). Germline-derived CDR1 and CDR2 are MNHEY and SMNVEV (reference sequence). This CDR3 comprises 13 residues. Trimming removed 6 bases at V and 9 bases at J, with 12 bases between. This chain's CDR3 is CASSQGVISPLHF. As DNA, the CDR3 is TGTGCCAGCAGCCAGGGTGTCATTTCACCCCTCCACTTT.

The chain carries TRBV12-3 or TRBV12-4 and TRBJ2-7; TRBD1 matches at 7 bases. The CDR3 has 18 amino acids. The V gene end was trimmed by 11 bases and the J gene end by 3 bases; junction bases not matched to a gene: 25. The chain's CDR3 is CAPRRWRRGQGEGYEQYV. The CDR3 nucleotides are TGTGCCCCCAGAAGATGGAGGCGCGGGCAGGGGGAAGGCTACGAGCAGTACGTC.